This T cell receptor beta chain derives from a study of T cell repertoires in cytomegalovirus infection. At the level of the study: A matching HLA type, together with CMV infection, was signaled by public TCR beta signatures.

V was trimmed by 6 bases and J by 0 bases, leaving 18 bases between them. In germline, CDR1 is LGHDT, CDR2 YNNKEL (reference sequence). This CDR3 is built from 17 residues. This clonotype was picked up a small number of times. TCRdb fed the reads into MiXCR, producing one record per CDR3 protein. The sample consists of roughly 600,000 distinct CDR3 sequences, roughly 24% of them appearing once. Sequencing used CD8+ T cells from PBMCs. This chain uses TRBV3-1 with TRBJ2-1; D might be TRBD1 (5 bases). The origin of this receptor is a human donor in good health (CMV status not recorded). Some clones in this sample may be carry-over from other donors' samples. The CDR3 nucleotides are TGTGCCAGCAGTCTCTGGGCGGCGACAGCCTCCTACAATGAGCAGTTCTTC. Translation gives CASSLWAATASYNEQFF.